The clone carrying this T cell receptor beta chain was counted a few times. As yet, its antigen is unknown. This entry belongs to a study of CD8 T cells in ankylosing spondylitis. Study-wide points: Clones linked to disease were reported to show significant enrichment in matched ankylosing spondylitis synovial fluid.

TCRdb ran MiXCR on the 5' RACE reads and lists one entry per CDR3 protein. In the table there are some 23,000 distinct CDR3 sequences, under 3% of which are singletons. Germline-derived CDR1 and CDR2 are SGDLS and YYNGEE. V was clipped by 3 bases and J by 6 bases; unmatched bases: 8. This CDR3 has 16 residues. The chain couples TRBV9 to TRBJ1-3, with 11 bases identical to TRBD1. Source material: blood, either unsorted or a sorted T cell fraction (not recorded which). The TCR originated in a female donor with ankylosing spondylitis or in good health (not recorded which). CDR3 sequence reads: CASSARWTGGLNTIYF. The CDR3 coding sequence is TGTGCCAGCAGCGCCCGCTGGACAGGGGGCCTAAACACCATATATTTT.